This TCR beta chain was documented in a study of blood T cell repertoires in COVID-19. The wider study: Italy, Spain and the United States were the sources of the convalescent and acute COVID-19 samples.

V was pared by 0 bases and J by 4 bases, with 4 bases of the junction left unmatched. The germline V gene has CDR1 SGHTA and CDR2 FQGTGA. The CDR3 consists of 15 residues. Assay used: immunoSEQ multiplex PCR; TCRdb lists only in-frame clones, some missing. The sample records around 300,000 clones, 85% being singletons. The sample was PBMCs or T cells enriched from blood (not recorded which). The clonotype comes from a woman between 50 and 59 years old who had recovered from COVID-19. The chain couples TRBV7-3 to TRBJ2-5, with TRBD1 identical over 8 bases. CDR3 nucleotides: TGTGCCAGCAGCTTAACAGGGACAGGACTAGAGACCCAGTACTTC. Encoded protein: CASSLTGTGLETQYF. Looking up the rest from reference TRBV7-3 and TRBJ2-5 gives the full variable domain: GAGVSQTPSNKVTEKGKYVELRCDPISGHTALYWYRQSLGQGPEFLIYFQGTGAADDSGLPNDRFFAVRPEGSVSTLKIQRTERGDSAVYLCASSLTGTGLETQYFGPGTRLLVL.